This record covers a single T cell receptor (beta chain). As yet, its antigen is unknown. The junction shows a germline mismatch at one end, possibly a read error. The data derive from a study of OX40 agonist ivuxolimab in advanced cancers. Study as a whole: Patients assigned to dose escalation were diagnosed with hepatocellular carcinoma, melanoma, renal cell or head and neck cancer. Study-level findings and limits: Normalized T-cell clonal expansion was also low in some nonresponders.

The CDR3 totals 16 residues. Germline V lookup: CDR1 SSHAT, CDR2 FNYEAQ (reference sequence). Sequencing was performed with immunoSEQ multiplex PCR; in TCRdb, only in-frame clones are kept and a portion is missing. The data hold 63,000 or so clones, with more than 70% observed a single time. The V gene is TRBV7-7, the J gene TRBJ2-5, with D possibly TRBD1 on 5 matching bases. The sample in question was CD4+ or CD8+ T cells sorted from blood, obtained in a trial of the OX40 agonist ivuxolimab. The TCR sequence derives from an adult with an advanced solid tumor such as melanoma, head and neck, liver or kidney cancer. The CDR3 here is CASSLGASLGKETQYF. The CDR3 coding sequence is TGTGCTAGCAGCTTAGGGGCAAGTCTTGGTAAAGAGACCCAGTACTTC. Combining the CDR3 with reference TRBV7-7 and TRBJ2-5 gives the whole variable domain GAGVSQSPRYKVTKRGQDVTLRCDPISSHATLYWYQQALGQGPEFLTYFNYEAQPDKSGLPSDRFSAERPEGSISTLTIQRTEQRDSAMYRCASSLGASLGKETQYFGPGTRLLVL.